A selection of T cell receptor beta chains follows, all from one sample in a study of Graves' ophthalmopathy and Graves' hyperthyroidism. In TCRdb, the multiplex PCR reads were re-called with MiXCR into one record per CDR3 protein. Of 40,000 to 50,000 distinct CDR3 sequences in the sample, around half were seen once. The specimen sequenced was peripheral blood. The source of these receptors is an adult man with Graves' ophthalmopathy. CDR3s include the opening cysteine and the closing phenylalanine or tryptophan. A D gene is named only where the DNA matches it firmly. Size values are once, few and many counts, or a class for expanded clones, and some rows have none.

j_call: TRBJ2-1
v_call: TRBV6-2/TRBV6-3
clone_size: many
d_call: -
cdr3_length: 15
cdr3_nt: TGTGCCAGCAGTTATTCGTGGGACCCCTGGGATGAGCAGTTCTTC
cdr3_aa: CASSYSWDPWDEQFF

j_call: TRBJ2-5
v_call: TRBV3-1
clone_size: few
d_call: -
cdr3_length: 15
cdr3_nt: TGTGCCAGCAGCCATAGTGGGGGCTCCCAAGAGACCCAGTACTTC
cdr3_aa: CASSHSGGSQETQYF

j_call: TRBJ1-1
v_call: TRBV10-3
clone_size: -
d_call: -
cdr3_length: 15
cdr3_nt: TGTGCCACCAAGTCATCTGGACATCAAAGGACTGAAGCTTTCTTT
cdr3_aa: CATKSSGHQRTEAFF

j_call: TRBJ2-7
v_call: TRBV9
clone_size: once
d_call: TRBD1
cdr3_length: 14
cdr3_nt: TGTGCCAGCAGCAATACGGGACAGGTTAACGAGCAGTACTTC
cdr3_aa: CASSNTGQVNEQYF

j_call: TRBJ2-5
v_call: TRBV7-6
clone_size: -
d_call: -
cdr3_length: 14
cdr3_nt: TGTGCCAGCAGCTTGGGGGGCAGAGAAGAGACCCAGTACTTC
cdr3_aa: CASSLGGREETQYF

j_call: TRBJ2-2
v_call: TRBV19
clone_size: many
d_call: -
cdr3_length: 14
cdr3_nt: TGTGCCAGTAGTATAGAAAGGAACACCGGGGAGCTGTTTTTT
cdr3_aa: CASSIERNTGELFF

j_call: TRBJ1-5
v_call: TRBV5-6
clone_size: many
d_call: -
cdr3_length: 15
cdr3_nt: TGTGCCAGCAGCTTGGGTCCCTCTAGCAATCAGCCCCAGCATTTT
cdr3_aa: CASSLGPSSNQPQHF

j_call: TRBJ2-5
v_call: TRBV2
clone_size: -
d_call: -
cdr3_length: 16
cdr3_nt: TGCGCCAGCAGCGAGGGGGTAGCGGAAGGCCGGAAGACCCAGTACTTC
cdr3_aa: CASSEGVAEGRKTQYF

j_call: TRBJ2-5
v_call: TRBV20-1
clone_size: many
d_call: -
cdr3_length: 11
cdr3_nt: TGCAGTGCTAGGTGGCAAGAGACCCAGTACTTC
cdr3_aa: CSARWQETQYF

j_call: TRBJ1-2
v_call: TRBV5-1
clone_size: -
d_call: -
cdr3_length: 15
cdr3_nt: TGCGCCAGCAGCTTGGGGTGGACAGAGTCGGAAGGCTACACCTTC
cdr3_aa: CASSLGWTESEGYTF

j_call: TRBJ2-1
v_call: TRBV5-6
clone_size: once
d_call: TRBD2
cdr3_length: 17
cdr3_nt: TGTGCCAGCAGCTTGATGGGGTTTAGCGGGAGAGGAAATGAGCAGTCCTTC
cdr3_aa: CASSLMGFSGRGNEQSF

j_call: TRBJ2-7
v_call: TRBV11-2
clone_size: -
d_call: TRBD1
cdr3_length: 17
cdr3_nt: TGTGCCAGCAGCTCCATTTCCCTGGACAGGGGGCGAGGAGAGCAGTACTTC
cdr3_aa: CASSSISLDRGRGEQYF